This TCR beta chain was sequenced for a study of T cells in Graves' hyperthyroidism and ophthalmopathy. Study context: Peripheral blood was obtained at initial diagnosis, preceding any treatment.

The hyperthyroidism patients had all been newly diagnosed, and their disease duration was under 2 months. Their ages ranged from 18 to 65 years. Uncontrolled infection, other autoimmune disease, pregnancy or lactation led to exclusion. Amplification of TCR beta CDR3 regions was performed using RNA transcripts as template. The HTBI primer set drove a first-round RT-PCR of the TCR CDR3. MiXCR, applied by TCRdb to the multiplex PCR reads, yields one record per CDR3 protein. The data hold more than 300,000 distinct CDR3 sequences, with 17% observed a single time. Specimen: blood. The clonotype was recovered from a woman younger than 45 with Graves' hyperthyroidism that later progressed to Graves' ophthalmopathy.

The CDR3, as DNA: TGCGCCAGCAATAGTCCGGGACTGAATAAGAACTACGAGCAGTACTTC. This sequence encodes CASNSPGLNKNYEQYF. The V call is TRBV10-2, the J call TRBJ2-7; a possible D gene is TRBD2 (6 bases). This CDR3 has 16 amino acids. V was pared by 7 bases and J by 3 bases, with 22 bases between. In germline, CDR1 is WSHSY, CDR2 SAAADI.